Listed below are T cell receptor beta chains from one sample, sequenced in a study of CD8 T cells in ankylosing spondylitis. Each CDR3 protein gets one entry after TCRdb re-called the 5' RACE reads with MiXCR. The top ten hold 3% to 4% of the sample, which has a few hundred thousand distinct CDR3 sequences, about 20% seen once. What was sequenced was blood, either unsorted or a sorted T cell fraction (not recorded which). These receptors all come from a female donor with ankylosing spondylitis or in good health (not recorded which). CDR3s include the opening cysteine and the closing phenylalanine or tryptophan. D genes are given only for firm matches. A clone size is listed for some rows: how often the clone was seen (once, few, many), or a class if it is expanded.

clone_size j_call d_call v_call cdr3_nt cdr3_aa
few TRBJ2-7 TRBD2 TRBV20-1 TGCAGTGCTAGAGCTGCGGGACTAGCTTTTGAGCAGTACTTC CSARAAGLAFEQYF
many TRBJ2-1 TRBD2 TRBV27 TGTGCCAGCAGTTCCCCTAGCGGGAGGGCCATGAATGAGCAGTTCTTC CASSSPSGRAMNEQFF
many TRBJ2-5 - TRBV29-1 TGCAGCGTTGGGGATTCGACACCGTCGGGGGCTGGGACCCAGTACTTC CSVGDSTPSGAGTQYF
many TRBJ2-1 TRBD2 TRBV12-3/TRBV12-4 TGTGCCAGCAGGCCTACTAGCGACTACAATGAGCAGTTCTTC CASRPTSDYNEQFF
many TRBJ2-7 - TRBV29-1 TGCAGCGTCCAAGGCCCCACAGGACCTAGCGAGCAGTACTTC CSVQGPTGPSEQYF
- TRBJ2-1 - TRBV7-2 TGTGCCAGCAGCTTACGAGGGGCCACCTTCTCCTACAATGAGCAGTTCTTC CASSLRGATFSYNEQFF
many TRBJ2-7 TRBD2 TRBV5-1 TGCGCCAGCAGCTTGATGCGGTTTGGACTAGCGGGAACCGAGCAGTACTTC CASSLMRFGLAGTEQYF
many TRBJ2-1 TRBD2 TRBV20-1 TGCAGTGCCGGGACTACGGTGTACAATGAGCAGTTCTTC CSAGTTVYNEQFF
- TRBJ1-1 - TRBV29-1 TGCAGCTTTGGAAGGGGGGGCTACACTGAAGCTTTCTTT CSFGRGGYTEAFF
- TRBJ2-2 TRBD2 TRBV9 TGTGCCAGCAGCGTCCACCGAGGGCTAGCGGCCTACACCGGGGAGCTGTTTTTT CASSVHRGLAAYTGELFF
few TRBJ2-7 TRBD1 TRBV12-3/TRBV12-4 TGTGCCAGCAGCAGGGGACAGGGATTATCCCACGAGCAGTACTTC CASSRGQGLSHEQYF
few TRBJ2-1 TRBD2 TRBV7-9 TGTGCCAGCTCCCCTAGCGGGAGTTTTACGAATGAGCAGTTCTTC CASSPSGSFTNEQFF
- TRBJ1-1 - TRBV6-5 TGTGCCAGCAGTTGGGGTTTGAACACTGAAGCTTTCTTT CASSWGLNTEAFF
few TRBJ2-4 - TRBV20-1 TGCAGTGCTCCCCGGGCCGGTGGTGGCATTCAGTACTTC CSAPRAGGGIQYF
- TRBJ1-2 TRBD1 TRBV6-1 TGTGCCAGCACTCCGACAGGGGGCGGCTACACCTTC CASTPTGGGYTF
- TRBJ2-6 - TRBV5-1 TGCGCCAGCAGCCGCGAACAGGGCCTCTCTGGGGCCAACGTCCTGACTTTC CASSREQGLSGANVLTF
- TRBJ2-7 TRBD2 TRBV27 TGTGCCAGCGCGGGAGTCATGGGAGACGAGCAGTACTTC CASAGVMGDEQYF